The 23 T cell receptor beta chains in this list originate from one sample, sequenced in a study of blood T cell repertoires in COVID-19. This table comes from immunoSEQ multiplex PCR, and its TCRdb copy is limited to in-frame clones, with some not included. This table has around 53,000 clones, about 78% appearing once. Sample: peripheral blood. Receptors were obtained from a man between 50 and 59 years old with active or convalescent COVID-19.

The chain carries TRBV29-1 and TRBJ1-6; D not resolved. V lost 7 bases, J lost 8 bases, and 18 bases lay in between. The CDR3 is 14 residues long. Per the germline V gene, CDR1 is SQVTM and CDR2 is ANQGSEA. CDR3 sequence reads: CSARFGSRDSPLHF. The CDR3, as DNA: TGCAGCGCGAGATTCGGGAGCCGAGATTCACCCCTCCACTTT.

The V call is TRBV3-1 (or the pseudogene TRBV3-2), the J call TRBJ1-3; D is uncertain. With 4 bases removed from V and 2 bases from J, the gap between germline ends came to 9 bases. The CDR3 totals 14 residues. CDR1 LGHDT and CDR2 YNNKEL come from the germline V gene (reference sequence). CDR3 DNA: TGTGCCAGCAGCCTCCAAGACACTGGAAACACCATATATTTT. It codes for CASSLQDTGNTIYF.

The chain carries TRBV4-1 and TRBJ2-7; tentatively, D is TRBD1 (6 bases). V lost 0 bases and J 4 bases, leaving 16 bases between the germline ends. The CDR3 runs to 16 residues. Germline lookup yields CDR1 MGHRA and CDR2 YSYEKL. CDR3 sequence reads: CASSQESQGSWYEQYF. CDR3 DNA sequence: TGCGCCAGCAGCCAAGAATCTCAGGGGAGTTGGTACGAGCAGTACTTC.

The rearrangement uses TRBV12-1 and TRBJ2-7; TRBD2 was called by the table and not checked on the DNA. TRBV12-1 represents a pseudogene. This CDR3 is built from 16 residues. Here the CDR3 reads CASGRLGGRNAYEQYF. DNA for the CDR3: TGTGCCAGCGGGCGTTTAGGCGGGAGGAATGCCTACGAGCAGTACTTC.

The chain links TRBV12-3 or TRBV12-4 to TRBJ1-6, with a tentative D call TRBD1 (5 bases). This CDR3 is 13 amino acids long. Between the trimmed V and J ends, which lost 6 bases and 4 bases, there was a span of 7 bases. CDR3 nucleotide sequence: TGTGCCAGCAGGGGGCCTTATAATTCACCCCTCCACTTT. Encoded protein: CASRGPYNSPLHF.

V and J are TRBV9 and TRBJ2-1; D is ambiguous. The CDR3 has 12 residues. Between the trimmed V and J ends, which lost 4 bases and 4 bases, there was a span of 6 bases. Germline V gene data show CDR1 as SGDLS and CDR2 as YYNGEE. The CDR3 loop is CASSPLYNEQFF. The DNA of the CDR3 is TGTGCCAGCAGCCCTTTGTACAATGAGCAGTTCTTC.

V usage is TRBV9 and J usage is TRBJ2-2; tentative D call: TRBD2 (8 bases). Germline CDR1 SGDLS, CDR2 YYNGEE. The CDR3 extends over 16 amino acids. V gave up 4 bases and J gave up 4 bases, with 17 bases separating them. DNA of the CDR3: TGTGCCAGCAGCCCCCATAGCGGGACAGTCACCGGGGAGCTGTTTTTT. It encodes CASSPHSGTVTGELFF. Together with reference TRBV9 and TRBJ2-2, the CDR3 gives the full variable domain: DSGVTQTPKHLITATGQRVTLRCSPRSGDLSVYWYQQSLDQGLQFLIQYYNGEERAKGNILERFSAQQFPDLHSELNLSSLELGDSALYFCASSPHSGTVTGELFFGEGSRLTVL.

The chain recombines TRBV2 with TRBJ2-1, with D possibly TRBD2 on 6 matching bases. The CDR3 loop spans 16 amino acids. CDR1 is SNHLY, CDR2 FYNNEI, per germline. V shed 6 bases and J shed 0 bases, with 15 bases lying between them. The CDR3 DNA reads as TGTGCCAGCAGAACGGGACTTGCCAGCTCCTACAATGAGCAGTTCTTC. Protein sequence: CASRTGLASSYNEQFF.

This clone turned up a few times. V is TRBV3-1 (or the pseudogene TRBV3-2) and J is TRBJ1-2; tentative D call: TRBD1 (5 bases). CDR3 size: 17 residues. V was clipped by 1 base and J by 7 bases, with 22 bases between them. Per the germline V gene, CDR1 is LGHDT and CDR2 is YNNKEL (reference sequence). The CDR3 loop is CASSQAAVKSGAGGYTF. The DNA of the CDR3 is TGTGCCAGCAGCCAAGCGGCGGTGAAGTCTGGGGCCGGTGGCTACACCTTC.

The J gene is TRBJ2-6, the V gene TRBV15, with 10 bases lining up with TRBD2. Germline V lookup: CDR1 LNHNV, CDR2 YYDKDF (reference sequence). V lost 3 bases and J lost 12; bases outside the gene matches: 17. CDR3 size: 18 residues. CDR3 sequence (DNA): TGTGCCACCAGCAGGGGGGCTGAGCTAGCGGGAGTTGGGACCGTCCTGACTTTC. Its protein is CATSRGAELAGVGTVLTF.

The V and J genes are TRBV11-1 and TRBJ2-7; TRBD2 aligns across 7 bases. V was pared by 3 bases and J by 2 bases, with 7 bases of the junction left unmatched. The CDR3 is 15 residues long. Germline CDR1 is SGHAT and CDR2 is FQDESV (reference sequence). The CDR3 DNA reads as TGTGCCAGCAGCTTGGGGCTAGCGGCCCCCTACGAGCAGTACTTC. It encodes CASSLGLAAPYEQYF.

The chain carries TRBV5-6 and TRBJ1-2; unclear D gene. The CDR3 loop spans 12 amino acids. The V end was cut by 4 bases, the J end by 5 bases, with 9 bases between. CDR1 and CDR2 from the germline V gene are SGHDT and YYEEEE. In DNA, the CDR3 is TGTGCCAGCAGCCCAGGCCCGTATGGCTACACCTTC. Residues: CASSPGPYGYTF. Looking up the rest from reference TRBV5-6 and TRBJ1-2 gives the full variable domain: DAGVTQSPTHLIKTRGQQVTLRCSPKSGHDTVSWYQQALGQGPQFIFQYYEEEERQRGNFPDRFSGHQFPNYSSELNVNALLLGDSALYLCASSPGPYGYTFGSGTRLTVV.

The J gene is TRBJ2-1, the V gene TRBV11-1, with 9 bases identical to TRBD2. Germline assignment: CDR1 SGHAT and CDR2 FQDESV (reference sequence). V lost 1 base, J lost 7 bases, and 8 bases stayed unmatched. The CDR3 spans 16 residues. The DNA of the CDR3 is TGTGCCAGCAGCTTAGAAGGCGGGGGGGCCGTAAATGAGCAGTTCTTC. Its protein product is CASSLEGGGAVNEQFF.

V usage is TRBV10-3 and J usage is TRBJ1-1; D gene uncertain. The V and J ends lost 1 base and 0 bases respectively, with 6 bases between them. CDR1 is ENHRY, CDR2 SYGVKD, per germline. There are 14 residues in the CDR3. The CDR3 loop reads CAISEYAVNTEAFF. Written as DNA, the CDR3 is TGTGCCATCAGTGAGTATGCGGTGAACACTGAAGCTTTCTTT.

The genes are TRBV5-6 and TRBJ2-2; 11 positions match TRBD1. Germline V gives CDR1 SGHDT, CDR2 YYEEEE. This CDR3 spans 17 amino acids. The V gene end was trimmed by 2 bases and the J gene end by 7 bases; junction bases not matched to a gene: 10. The CDR3 DNA reads as TGTGCCAGCAGCTTCGTGGACAGGGGGCTCGGAGTCGGGGAGCTGTTTTTT. Encoded protein: CASSFVDRGLGVGELFF.

The chain has TRBV6-5 and TRBJ2-1, with D tentatively TRBD2 (6 bases). This CDR3 is built from 14 residues. CDR1 is MNHEY, CDR2 SVGAGI, per germline. The V gene lost 7 bases and the J gene lost 2 bases, with 12 bases spanning the gap. The CDR3 loop is CASKSSGPYNEQFF. The CDR3 DNA reads TGTGCCAGCAAGAGTAGCGGCCCCTACAATGAGCAGTTCTTC.

This clone came up a few times. The chain joins TRBV10-2 to TRBJ2-7; D not certain. Germline CDR1 reads WSHSY; CDR2 reads SAAADI. CDR3 length: 10 residues. Trimming shortened V by 6 bases and J by 3 bases, and 3 bases separated the two germline ends. The CDR3 spells CASSNYEQYF. DNA for the CDR3: TGCGCCAGCAGCAACTACGAGCAGTACTTC.

This clone has just one count. The rearrangement links TRBV5-6 to TRBJ2-2, with D tentatively TRBD1 (5 bases). The V gene lost 0 bases and the J gene lost 4 bases, with 7 bases spanning the gap. CDR3 size: 14 residues. CDR1 is SGHDT, CDR2 YYEEEE, per germline. The CDR3, as DNA: TGTGCCAGCAGCTTGGGACAGCCCACCGGGGAGCTGTTTTTT. Its translation: CASSLGQPTGELFF.

The chain employs TRBV9 and TRBJ2-7, with 7 bases aligning to TRBD2. This CDR3 contains 15 residues. Germline-derived CDR1 and CDR2 are SGDLS and YYNGEE. Trimming at V came to 3 bases and at J to 0 bases, leaving 6 bases not matched to a gene. The CDR3 DNA follows: TGTGCCAGCAGCGCCTCTAGCGGCCACTCCTACGAGCAGTACTTC. The encoded protein is CASSASSGHSYEQYF.

The V gene is TRBV1, the J gene TRBJ1-1; TRBD1 was called by the table and not checked on the DNA. TRBV1 is tagged as a pseudogene. There are 13 residues in the CDR3. The CDR3 region is CTSSQDRGPEAFF. The CDR3 DNA follows: TGCACCAGCAGCCAAGATAGGGGGCCTGAAGCTTTCTTT.

The chain has TRBV29-1 and TRBJ1-3; no clear D. With 5 bases removed from V and 0 bases from J, the gap between germline ends came to 8 bases. There are 13 residues in the CDR3. Germline V gene data show CDR1 as SQVTM and CDR2 as ANQGSEA. The CDR3 DNA follows: TGCAGCGTTTCACAGAGCTCTGGAAACACCATATATTTT. Translating gives CSVSQSSGNTIYF.

CDR3 region: CASRKMGSRSTDTQYF. The CDR3 DNA sequence: TGTGCCAGCAGGAAAATGGGCTCCCGATCCACAGATACGCAGTATTTT. The chain combines TRBV2 with TRBJ2-3; D ambiguous. Germline-derived CDR1 and CDR2 are SNHLY and FYNNEI. This CDR3 is 16 amino acids long. V was pared by 6 bases and J by 2 bases, with 18 bases between.

V usage is TRBV11-2 and J usage is TRBJ1-1, with D possibly being TRBD1 (6 bases). Looked up from germline, CDR1 is SGHAT and CDR2 is FQNNGV. The CDR3 runs 16 residues. Between the trimmed V and J ends, which lost 1 base and 7 bases, there was a span of 19 bases. Here the CDR3 DNA reads TGTGCCAGCAGCTTAGCTTTATTTGTTCGGACAGATGAAGCTTTCTTT. Residues: CASSLALFVRTDEAFF.